Shown below are 26 T cell receptor beta chains from a single sample sequenced in a study of blood T cell repertoires in COVID-19. The data were produced by immunoSEQ multiplex PCR, yet TCRdb's version contains in-frame clones alone and is incomplete. The sample carries roughly 64,000 clones, roughly 84% recorded once. Sequenced sample: peripheral blood. The receptor set was obtained from a woman aged 60-75 years with acute or convalescent COVID-19.

Only a few counts were recorded for this clone. This chain uses TRBV2 with TRBJ1-5, with a tentative D call TRBD1 (5 bases). V lost 6 bases and J lost 7, with 7 bases in between. This CDR3 contains 11 residues. Germline values: CDR1 SNHLY, CDR2 FYNNEI. The CDR3 region has the DNA TGTGCCAGCAGGGAGGGGCAGCCCCAGCATTTT. Translation gives CASREGQPQHF.

This clone has a handful of counts. The chain employs TRBV3-1 (or the pseudogene TRBV3-2) and TRBJ2-3, with 8 bases lining up with TRBD1. Trimming cost V 4 bases and J 2 bases; bases outside gene matches: 2. Germline CDR1 and CDR2: LGHDT and YNNKEL (reference sequence). The length of the CDR3 is 14 residues. The chain's CDR3 is CASSRGQATDTQYF. DNA for the CDR3: TGTGCCAGCAGCCGGGGACAGGCCACAGATACGCAGTATTTT.

The rearrangement joins TRBV6-5 to TRBJ2-1, with 10 bases that match TRBD2. The CDR3 sequence is 15 residues long. V was clipped by 5 bases and J by 5 bases; unmatched bases: 6. Germline V gene lookup returns CDR1 MNHEY and CDR2 SVGAGI. This CDR3 is CASSLSGGSHNEQFF. The CDR3 coding sequence is TGTGCCAGCAGTCTTAGCGGGGGGTCGCACAATGAGCAGTTCTTC.

The gene calls are TRBV3-1 (or the pseudogene TRBV3-2) and TRBJ2-2; 9 bases line up with TRBD2. Germline-derived CDR1 and CDR2 are LGHDT and YNNKEL (reference sequence). Germline trimming cut 1 base from V and 4 bases from J; bases unmatched to any gene: 10. The CDR3 has 18 residues. CDR3 DNA: TGTGCCAGCAGCCAAGTTGCGGGGGGGCTCCCCGGCACCGGGGAGCTGTTTTTT. Encoded protein: CASSQVAGGLPGTGELFF.

This clone was picked up a small number of times. At one end, the junction sequence differs from germline, possibly due to a read error. The chain recombines TRBV5-4 with TRBJ2-7, with TRBD2 matching 11 bases. Per the germline V gene, CDR1 is SGHNT and CDR2 is YYREEE (reference sequence). This CDR3 has 11 residues. In DNA, the CDR3 is TGTGCCAGCAGCTCGACTAGCGGGGAGACGTTC. Translated, it gives CASSSTSGETF.

For this clone: Germline and junction disagree at one end, which may indicate a read error. The rearrangement uses TRBV14 and TRBJ1-5; D uncertain. CDR1 is SGHDN and CDR2 is FVKESK in the germline V gene. There are 13 residues in the CDR3. CDR3 protein: CASSATGNQPQHF. In DNA form, the CDR3 reads TGTGCCAGCAGTGCTACGGGGAATCAACCCCAGCATTTT.

The J gene is TRBJ1-1, the V gene TRBV12-5; 7 bases line up with TRBD1. Germline CDR1 LGHNT, CDR2 FRNRAP. The CDR3 is 12 amino acids. After removal of 6 bases from V and 6 bases from J, the junction contained 4 bases not matched to a gene. CDR3 in amino acids: CASGTGIAEAFF. The CDR3 coding sequence is TGTGCTAGTGGGACAGGGATCGCTGAAGCTTTCTTT.

This clone was detected once. The chain has TRBV18 and TRBJ1-1, with no clear D. V was clipped by 2 bases and J by 1 base, with 8 bases between them. The length of the CDR3 is 14 residues. Germline assignment: CDR1 KGHSH and CDR2 LQKENI. The DNA for the CDR3 is TGTGCCAGCTCACCAGGGCAGGCGAACACTGAAGCTTTCTTT. It yields the protein CASSPGQANTEAFF.

In regard to this clone: The germline gene is not matched at one end of the junction; a read error may be the cause. The same CDR3 also results from other DNA sequences found in this sample. The chain combines TRBV5-1 with TRBJ1-2, with TRBD1 identical over 9 bases. The CDR3 covers 13 residues. The germline V gene encodes CDR1 SGHRS and CDR2 YFSETQ. As DNA, the CDR3 is TGCGCCAGCAGTTTGGACAGGGGCTATGGCTACACCTTC. Encoded protein: CASSLDRGYGYTF.

This clone was seen a handful of times. This rearrangement joins TRBV7-8 to TRBJ1-6; 8 nucleotides align to TRBD1. Per the germline V gene, CDR1 is SGHVS and CDR2 is FQNEAQ. CDR3 length: 17 residues. J gave up 1 base and V 1 base, and 3 bases lay outside the gene matches. CDR3 DNA: TGTGCCAGCAGCTTAGGACAGGGGAGGTCCTATAATTCACCCCTCCACTTT. Amino acid sequence: CASSLGQGRSYNSPLHF.

V gene TRBV30 combines with J gene TRBJ1-5; possible D gene TRBD1, 5 bases. Per the germline V gene, CDR1 is GTSNPN and CDR2 is SVGIG (reference sequence). V gave up 4 bases and J gave up 2 bases, with 9 bases separating them. The CDR3 is 13 residues long. The CDR3 DNA reads TGTGCCTGGAATCGGGGGGGCAATCAGCCCCAGCATTTT. Translation gives CAWNRGGNQPQHF.

The J gene is TRBJ1-4, the V gene TRBV11-2; 8 bases line up with TRBD1. Germline-derived CDR1 and CDR2 are SGHAT and FQNNGV. V gave up 4 bases and J gave up 8 bases; unmatched junction bases: 6. The CDR3 covers 14 residues. CDR3 residues: CASSSTGAGEKLFF. The CDR3 bases are TGTGCCAGCAGCTCGACAGGGGCGGGGGAAAAACTGTTTTTT.

The chain joins TRBV7-3 to TRBJ2-3, with D maybe TRBD1 (5 bases). Germline assignment: CDR1 SGHTA and CDR2 FQGTGA. CDR3 length: 13 residues. Trimming left V 5 bases short and J 0 bases short, with 6 bases between. CDR3 DNA sequence: TGTGCCAGCAGCCGACAGAGCACAGATACGCAGTATTTT. Residues: CASSRQSTDTQYF.

The rearrangement links TRBV2 to TRBJ1-2, with 7 bases lining up with TRBD1. J gave up 6 bases and V 3 bases, and 4 bases lay outside the gene matches. Germline CDR1 SNHLY, CDR2 FYNNEI. The CDR3 loop spans 13 amino acids. This CDR3 is CASSDGRGDGYTF. CDR3 bases: TGTGCCAGCAGTGATGGCAGGGGGGATGGCTACACCTTC.

This sequence joins TRBV30 and TRBJ1-3; D possibly corresponds to TRBD1 (6 bases). CDR3 size: 14 residues. Trimming cost V 3 bases and J 4 bases, with 13 bases left between them. Germline V lookup: CDR1 GTSNPN, CDR2 SVGIG (reference sequence). The CDR3 DNA sequence: TGTGCCTGGAGAAGGGGAACAGGGGGAAACACCATATATTTT. Protein product: CAWRRGTGGNTIYF.

V and J are TRBV5-1 and TRBJ2-5; D remains unclear. CDR3 length: 11 amino acids. Per the germline V gene, CDR1 is SGHRS and CDR2 is YFSETQ. V was trimmed by 5 bases and J by 1 base, leaving 3 bases between them. CDR3 loop: CASRAQETQYF. In nucleotides, the CDR3 is TGCGCCAGCAGAGCCCAAGAGACCCAGTACTTC.

The chain uses TRBV5-1 and TRBJ1-1; 10 nucleotides line up with TRBD1. Trimming took 4 bases from V and 7 from J; bases not matched to a gene: 4. This CDR3 spans 13 amino acids. Germline CDR1 and CDR2: SGHRS and YFSETQ. The CDR3 region is CASSVGQGIEAFF. CDR3 DNA sequence: TGCGCCAGCAGCGTGGGACAGGGGATTGAAGCTTTCTTT.

The chain couples TRBV19 to TRBJ1-6; possibly TRBD1 for D (5 bases). The CDR3 consists of 14 residues. Trimming took off 4 bases at V and 7 bases at J, with 11 bases between the two ends. The germline gives CDR1 LNHDA, CDR2 SQIVND (reference sequence). CDR3 in amino acids: CASSSGGLNSPLHF. CDR3 nucleotides: TGTGCCAGTAGTAGCGGGGGACTGAATTCACCCCTCCACTTT.

The rearrangement uses TRBV19 and TRBJ1-2, with a possible D match to TRBD1 (5 bases). The V gene's germline CDR1 is LNHDA and CDR2 SQIVND (reference sequence). V lost 3 bases and J lost 3, with 5 bases in between. This CDR3 region has 12 residues. CDR3 loop: CASSMTDYGYTF. In nucleotides, the CDR3 is TGTGCCAGTAGTATGACAGACTATGGCTACACCTTC.

This chain connects TRBV2 to TRBJ2-3; 10 bases fit TRBD2. Germline V gives CDR1 SNHLY, CDR2 FYNNEI. Trimming at V came to 2 bases and at J to 3 bases, leaving 8 bases not matched to a gene. This CDR3 region has 17 residues. CDR3 DNA sequence: TGTGCCAGCAGTGAATTTGTAGCGGGGGGTTCAACAGATACGCAGTATTTT. Translating it yields CASSEFVAGGSTDTQYF.

This chain uses TRBV10-1 with TRBJ2-5; TRBD1 aligns across 8 bases. The CDR3 length is 16 residues. J was trimmed by 1 base and V by 1 base; bases with no gene match: 5. Germline assignment: CDR1 WNHNN and CDR2 SYGVQD (reference sequence). The CDR3: CASSELRTGTQETQYF. In DNA, the CDR3 is TGCGCCAGCAGTGAGTTAAGGACAGGGACCCAAGAGACCCAGTACTTC.

The chain carries TRBV24-1 and TRBJ1-2; D unclear. The germline CDR1 and CDR2 sequences are KGHDR and SFDVKD. This CDR3 contains 13 residues. V dropped 3 bases and J dropped 8 bases, with 12 bases sitting between them. CDR3 protein: CATSDPIEGGYTF. The CDR3 region has the DNA TGTGCCACCAGTGATCCTATTGAGGGAGGCTACACCTTC.

V gene TRBV12-5 combines with J gene TRBJ1-3; D perhaps matches TRBD1 (5 bases). Trimming took 8 bases from V and 4 from J, leaving 15 bases between them. Germline V gives CDR1 LGHNT, CDR2 FRNRAP. The CDR3 has 14 residues. The CDR3 coding sequence is TGTGCTAGTAGTCCAGGGATCCGAGGAAACACCATATATTTT. It is translated as CASSPGIRGNTIYF.

V usage is TRBV7-3 and J usage is TRBJ2-3, with D perhaps TRBD2 (6 bases). The V gene lost 4 bases and the J gene lost 5 bases, with 19 bases spanning the gap. CDR1 and CDR2 (germline): SGHTA, FQGTGA. CDR3 length: 16 residues. The CDR3 DNA is TGTGCCAGCAGCTACACCTCGGGCGAGGAGGGAGATACGCAGTATTTT. Protein product: CASSYTSGEEGDTQYF.

The chain joins TRBV5-1 to TRBJ1-4; the match to TRBD1 covers 7 bases. Per the germline V gene, CDR1 is SGHRS and CDR2 is YFSETQ. This CDR3 spans 16 amino acids. The trim removed 0 bases at V and 6 bases at J, leaving 8 bases unmatched. CDR3 DNA: TGCGCCAGCAGCTTGGAGGGGGCCCCTGCGGATGAAAAACTGTTTTTT. It specifies CASSLEGAPADEKLFF.

Only a few counts were recorded for this clone. This rearrangement joins TRBV4-1 to TRBJ1-5; TRBD1 agrees at 8 bases. The junction had 5 bases not matched to a gene; V was cut back by 0 bases and J by 1 base. The V gene's germline CDR1 is MGHRA and CDR2 YSYEKL. The CDR3 covers 17 residues. Here the CDR3 DNA reads TGCGCCAGCAGCCAAGAGACAACAGGGGGAAGCAATCAGCCCCAGCATTTT. It is translated as CASSQETTGGSNQPQHF.